This TCR beta chain was sequenced in a study of post-analysis software for immune sequencing data. In the study overall: The disease courses covered relapsing-remitting, secondary progressive and progressive-relapsing multiple sclerosis.

A word on this clonotype: Its target is unknown.

General study findings and limits: Controls had significantly higher normalized Chao1 diversity than multiple sclerosis patients. Co-batched samples clustered tightly together by F measure. Five or six TRBV segments, TRBV5-6, TRBV5-1 and TRBV20-1 among them, were found more frequent in patients than controls.

The TCR beta cDNA libraries carried unique molecular identifiers. The yield from around 1 to 10 million T cells was roughly 0.5 million cDNA molecules in total. TCRdb analysed the PCR reads with MiXCR anew, one entry per CDR3 protein. The sample includes around 400,000 distinct CDR3 sequences, more than 30% of them seen just once. Germline V gene lookup returns CDR1 MDHEN and CDR2 SYDVKM. V lost 3 bases and J 2 bases, leaving 26 bases between the germline ends. The CDR3 has 21 amino acids. The V call is TRBV28, the J call TRBJ2-6; D is unclear. The material sequenced was blood. The TCR was taken from a girl aged 2 to 10 with multiple sclerosis. The CDR3: CASSLTFPHTVGKAGANVLTF. The CDR3 DNA reads as TGTGCCAGCAGTTTGACCTTCCCCCACACGGTGGGGAAGGCTGGGGCCAACGTCCTGACTTTC.